Below are 28 T cell receptor beta chains sequenced from a single sample in a study of identical twins listed by TCRdb under 2016. Library generation was performed with 5' RACE. Sequenced using an Illumina HiSeq 2000. Clones were called with MiXCR by TCRdb after fastp trimmed the public reads at Q25, and only in-frame beta chains were retained. CDR3 protein duplicates are merged, each entry listing the most common genes and DNA. The sample profile shows about 660,000 distinct CDR3 sequences; around 8.3% of them were found once. The top ten clonotypes cover 0.8% to 1% of the sample. These data also formed part of another study, on yellow fever vaccine responses in identical twins.

The sample consisted of PBMCs. All receptors derive from a woman aged 18-29 years in good health.

The chain employs TRBV4-2 and TRBJ2-1; 7 bases align to TRBD1. Germline trimming cut 1 base from V and 1 base from J; bases unmatched to any gene: 4. The CDR3 covers 16 residues. Germline lookup yields CDR1 LGHNA and CDR2 YNFKEQ. In DNA form, the CDR3 reads TGTGCCAGCAGCCAAGGACTGACAGGGTCCTACAATGAGCAGTTCTTC. This encodes CASSQGLTGSYNEQFF.

The CDR3, as DNA: TGCGCCAGCAGCGCCTATGACAGGCTCGAGCAGTACTTC. The encoded protein is CASSAYDRLEQYF. The V gene is TRBV5-1, the J gene TRBJ2-7, with a possible D match to TRBD1 (6 bases). The V gene lost 4 bases and the J gene lost 6 bases, with 14 bases spanning the gap. The CDR3 consists of 13 residues. The germline CDR1 and CDR2 sequences are SGHRS and YFSETQ. The full variable domain, in which reference TRBV5-1 and TRBJ2-7 provide the parts outside the CDR3, is KAGVTQTPRYLIKTRGQQVTLSCSPISGHRSVSWYQQTPGQGLQFLFEYFSETQRNKGNFPGRFSGRQFSNSRSEMNVSTLELGDSALYLCASSAYDRLEQYFGPGTRLTVT.

This clonotype was recorded once. This rearrangement joins TRBV20-1 to TRBJ2-3; D remains ambiguous. With 6 bases removed from V and 8 bases from J, the gap between germline ends came to 15 bases. The germline gives CDR1 DFQATT, CDR2 SNEGSKA (reference sequence). This CDR3 contains 12 residues. The DNA for the CDR3 is TGCAGTGCCCCCCCTTTAAAAGCTACGCAGTATTTT. Translation: CSAPPLKATQYF.

This clonotype came up a few times. V gene TRBV6-1 combines with J gene TRBJ2-2; 11 nucleotides agree with TRBD1. Germline V gives CDR1 MNHNS, CDR2 SASEGT. With 8 bases clipped from V and 6 bases from J, the junction kept 2 bases outside the gene matches. The CDR3 extends over 13 amino acids. DNA of the CDR3: TGTGCCAGCCGGGACAGGGGGTCCGGGGAGCTGTTTTTT. It specifies CASRDRGSGELFF.

The chain employs TRBV5-1 and TRBJ2-1; no reliable D call. The CDR3 loop spans 16 amino acids. Between the trimmed V and J ends, which lost 0 bases and 4 bases, there was a span of 14 bases. CDR1 and CDR2 from the germline V gene are SGHRS and YFSETQ. CDR3 bases: TGCGCCAGCAGCTTGGCGCCAGACACGATATACAATGAGCAGTTCTTC. Its protein is CASSLAPDTIYNEQFF.

The rearrangement joins TRBV12-3 or TRBV12-4 to TRBJ2-5, with D hard to call. Trimming left V 7 bases short and J 5 bases short, with 8 bases between. The CDR3 is made up of 11 amino acids. As DNA, the CDR3 is TGTGCCAGCACGGTAGGGGAGACCCAGTACTTC. Translated, it gives CASTVGETQYF.

This clonotype was counted a few times. The CDR3 region has the DNA TGTGCCAGCAGACCGGGACCTTGGGGGGGCGAGCAGTACTTC. This encodes CASRPGPWGGEQYF. The chain has TRBV12-3 or TRBV12-4 and TRBJ2-7, with 7 bases that match TRBD2. The V and J ends lost 6 bases and 6 bases, in that order; junction bases with no gene match: 11. This CDR3 is 14 amino acids long.

The CDR3: CASSSPSGSRGNEQFF. In DNA, the CDR3 is TGTGCCAGCAGCTCCCCCTCGGGAAGCCGGGGGAATGAGCAGTTCTTC. The V gene is TRBV7-9, the J gene TRBJ2-1, with D perhaps matching TRBD2 (6 bases). The CDR3 runs 16 residues. Germline-derived CDR1 and CDR2 are SEHNR and FQNEAQ (reference sequence). Trimming left V 4 bases short and J 7 bases short, with 20 bases between.

This clonotype has a handful of counts. The genes are TRBV7-2 and TRBJ2-1, with 12 bases lining up with TRBD2. Germline CDR1 SGHTA, CDR2 FQGNSA. The trim removed 6 bases at V and 0 bases at J, leaving 3 bases unmatched. This CDR3 has 16 residues. The CDR3, as DNA: TGTGCCAGCAGTCGGACTAGCGGGATCTCCTACAATGAGCAGTTCTTC. It is translated as CASSRTSGISYNEQFF.

This clonotype was detected ten times or more. The chain links TRBV5-5 to TRBJ2-7, with D perhaps TRBD2 (6 bases). Trimming left V 4 bases short and J 6 bases short, with 17 bases between. The CDR3 has 14 residues. In germline, CDR1 is SGHKS, CDR2 YYEKEE (reference sequence). The CDR3 region is CASSAWDSPAEQYF. The CDR3 region has the DNA TGTGCCAGCAGCGCATGGGACTCCCCGGCCGAGCAGTACTTC. Full variable domain (outside the CDR3, taken from reference TRBV5-5 and TRBJ2-7): DAGVTQSPTHLIKTRGQQVTLRCSPISGHKSVSWYQQVLGQGPQFIFQYYEKEERGRGNFPDRFSARQFPNYSSELNVNALLLGDSALYLCASSAWDSPAEQYFGPGTRLTVT.

This clonotype was counted many times. V gene TRBV20-1 combines with J gene TRBJ2-7; either TRBD1 or TRBD2 may fit D (5 bases each). The CDR3 has 15 amino acids. V was cut by 3 bases and J by 2 bases, with 17 bases left in between. CDR1 and CDR2 from the germline V gene are DFQATT and SNEGSKA (reference sequence). CDR3 nucleotide sequence: TGCAGTGCTAGTAGGCCCCTGGGGGAGCCCTACGAGCAGTACTTC. The encoded protein is CSASRPLGEPYEQYF.

This clonotype came up a few times. The V and J genes are TRBV2 and TRBJ2-3, with no clear D. The V gene's germline CDR1 is SNHLY and CDR2 FYNNEI. The CDR3 length is 15 residues. With 4 bases removed from V and 0 bases from J, the gap between germline ends came to 11 bases. The CDR3 spells CASSAREFSTDTQYF. In DNA form, the CDR3 reads TGTGCCAGCAGTGCTAGGGAATTTAGCACAGATACGCAGTATTTT.

This clonotype was counted a few times. The chain has TRBV12-3 or TRBV12-4 and TRBJ2-1, with TRBD1 identical over 8 bases. The junction had 6 bases not matched to a gene; V was cut back by 5 bases and J by 0 bases. This CDR3 has 16 residues. The CDR3 nucleotides read TGTGCCAGCAGTGCCGGAGGGACAGGCTCCTACAATGAGCAGTTCTTC. Its protein is CASSAGGTGSYNEQFF.

This clonotype showed up many times. This chain uses TRBV5-1 with TRBJ2-3; unclear D gene. The CDR3 runs 16 residues. Germline CDR1 is SGHRS and CDR2 is YFSETQ. V lost 4 bases and J lost 1, with 16 bases in between. The CDR3, as DNA: TGCGCCAGCAGCAGCTTGGCGGACCTACGCACAGATACGCAGTATTTT. This encodes CASSSLADLRTDTQYF.

This clonotype was counted ten times or more. V gene TRBV21-1 combines with J gene TRBJ1-5; the table names TRBD1, a call not compared with the DNA. TRBV21-1 is labeled a pseudogene. There are 22 residues in the CDR3. CDR3 in DNA: TGTGCCAGCAGCAAAGTCCCCAGGGGGCTATCACAAATTTACAAGAGCAATCAGCCCCAGCATTTT. This gives the protein CASSKVPRGLSQIYKSNQPQHF.

This clonotype was seen repeatedly, ten times or more. The chain carries TRBV5-1 and TRBJ2-3; the match to TRBD2 covers 12 bases. The CDR3 spans 16 residues. J lost 4 bases, V lost 8 bases, and 11 bases had no gene match. Germline V gives CDR1 SGHRS, CDR2 YFSETQ. The CDR3 is CARERRLAGAADTQYF. CDR3 bases: TGCGCCAGAGAAAGAAGACTAGCGGGAGCGGCAGATACGCAGTATTTT.

This clonotype was observed a few times. The chain links TRBV5-1 to TRBJ2-3; tentative D call: TRBD2 (5 bases). V lost 6 bases to trimming and J lost 0 bases, with 14 bases between them. CDR1 is SGHRS and CDR2 is YFSETQ in the germline V gene. CDR3 length: 15 residues. CDR3: CASKVVGGSTDTQYF. The CDR3 DNA sequence: TGCGCCAGCAAGGTGGTCGGCGGGAGCACAGATACGCAGTATTTT.

This clonotype was found many times. The gene calls are TRBV12-3 or TRBV12-4 and TRBJ2-1; the match to TRBD2 covers 10 bases. The CDR3 has 15 amino acids. V shed 2 bases, J shed 7 bases, and the junction held 5 bases outside the gene matches. CDR3 DNA sequence: TGTGCCAGCAGTTTACTAGCGGGAGTATCAAATGAGCAGTTCTTC. Its translation is CASSLLAGVSNEQFF.

This clonotype was detected a few times. CDR3 amino acids: CASSLGGKRGEQFF. The CDR3 DNA reads as TGTGCCAGCAGTTTGGGCGGGAAGAGGGGCGAGCAGTTCTTC. V and J are TRBV12-3 or TRBV12-4 and TRBJ2-1; D perhaps matches TRBD2 (6 bases). Trimming removed 3 bases from V and 10 bases from J, with 16 bases in between. The CDR3 consists of 14 residues.

This chain connects TRBV7-3 to TRBJ2-6; no reliable D call. Germline V gene data show CDR1 as SGHTA and CDR2 as FQGTGA. The CDR3 runs to 16 residues. Trimming took off 2 bases at V and 1 base at J, with 9 bases between the two ends. CDR3 DNA sequence: TGTGCCAGCAGCTTACTTCCTCTTTCTGGGGCCAACGTCCTGACTTTC. Its protein product is CASSLLPLSGANVLTF.

This clonotype was found a few times. The chain couples TRBV15 to TRBJ2-5, with 8 bases lining up with TRBD1. Germline V gene sequence: CDR1 LNHNV, CDR2 YYDKDF (reference sequence). This CDR3 is built from 15 residues. Unmatched junction bases numbered 4, after V lost 0 bases and J lost 4 bases. The CDR3 region is CATSREQGGSETQYF. In nucleotides, the CDR3 is TGTGCCACCAGCAGAGAACAGGGGGGTTCAGAGACCCAGTACTTC.

This clonotype was counted many times. J is TRBJ2-7 and V is TRBV12-3 or TRBV12-4; a possible D gene is TRBD1 (6 bases). The V and J ends lost 3 bases and 5 bases respectively, with 17 bases between them. CDR3 length: 15 residues. CDR3 sequence: CASSFRVTGGHEQYF. DNA for the CDR3: TGTGCCAGCAGTTTCAGGGTGACAGGTGGGCACGAGCAGTACTTC.

The genes are TRBV5-6 and TRBJ2-7; 11 bases fit TRBD1. With V trimmed by 1 base and J by 0 bases, 3 bases remained unmatched. From germline, CDR1 is SGHDT and CDR2 YYEEEE. The CDR3 has 16 amino acids. This CDR3 reads CASSLYGQGASYEQYF. CDR3 bases: TGTGCCAGCAGCTTGTATGGACAGGGGGCCTCCTACGAGCAGTACTTC.

This clonotype was observed a handful of times. The V gene is TRBV7-6, the J gene TRBJ2-1, with TRBD1 identical over 9 bases. The CDR3 sequence is 17 residues long. V lost 5 bases to trimming and J lost 2 bases; unmatched junction nucleotides: 10. In germline, CDR1 is SGHVS, CDR2 FNYEAQ. The CDR3 sequence: CASSPQTGGLTYNEQFF. DNA of the CDR3: TGTGCCAGCAGCCCTCAGACAGGGGGATTAACCTACAATGAGCAGTTCTTC.

This clonotype was recorded at least ten times. V is TRBV7-6 and J is TRBJ2-7, with no clear D. The CDR3 runs to 12 residues. V was trimmed by 5 bases and J by 3 bases, leaving 8 bases between them. Germline V gene lookup returns CDR1 SGHVS and CDR2 FNYEAQ. CDR3 residues: CASSPNDYEQYF. The CDR3 bases are TGTGCCAGCAGCCCGAACGACTACGAGCAGTACTTC.

This clonotype was detected ten times or more. This rearrangement joins TRBV6-5 to TRBJ2-7, with D uncertain. CDR1 MNHEY and CDR2 SVGAGI come from the germline V gene. The V end was cut by 4 bases, the J end by 9 bases, with 10 bases between. The CDR3 is 11 amino acids. For the CDR3, the DNA is TGTGCCAGCAGTTCCTTGCACGGGCAGTACTTC. Amino acid sequence: CASSSLHGQYF.

This clonotype was seen a few times. The chain joins TRBV28 to TRBJ2-4; 13 bases fit TRBD2. This CDR3 spans 17 amino acids. CDR1 MDHEN and CDR2 SYDVKM come from the germline V gene. With V trimmed by 3 bases and J by 9 bases, 11 bases remained unmatched. The CDR3 DNA reads as TGTGCCAGCAGTTTGCCGAGGACTAGCGGGGGACCGGGCATTCAGTACTTC. Its protein is CASSLPRTSGGPGIQYF.

This clonotype was seen more than once but under ten times. This chain links TRBV7-9 with TRBJ1-3; D gene uncertain. V was pared by 1 base and J by 0 bases, with 10 bases between. Germline lookup yields CDR1 SEHNR and CDR2 FQNEAQ (reference sequence). CDR3 length: 16 amino acids. The CDR3 protein is CASSLDPQISGNTIYF. CDR3 DNA: TGTGCCAGCAGCTTAGATCCCCAGATCTCTGGAAACACCATATATTTT.